This TCR beta chain emerged from a study of blood T cell repertoires in COVID-19 (dated by TCRdb to the early 2020s). Describing the broader study: Collaborator samples came from the United States, Italy and Spain and covered acute and convalescent phases of COVID-19. The material from the prospective study consisted of cDNA or gDNA derived from T cells, B-cell-depleted T cells, or PBMCs. Deeply sampled blood TCRbeta repertoires from subjects exposed to, actively infected with, or recovered from COVID-19 were included in the dataset. The repertoires were made available in a free public database intended to serve as a resource for research on the immune response to SARS-CoV-2. Samples were obtained from the ongoing ImmuneRACE study (first 160 participants) and from 1,000 to 1,500 subjects provided by 6 global collaborators. The sample metadata nearly always contained a de-identified subject ID, COVID-19 status, age in years and sex. Where HLA class I and class II types were available, the types were taken from metadata supplied by the sample provider, not from assay-based typing. What the authors observed across the whole study: Clinical and demographic metadata were provided uncurated, with the amount varying by source and participant.

Collaborating institutions collected whole blood in K2EDTA tubes following their own protocols. Collaborator samples were shipped for TCRbeta analysis as frozen whole blood, isolated PBMCs, or DNA extracted from either sample type. The germline V gene encodes CDR1 MNHEY and CDR2 SVGAGI. There are 14 amino acids in the CDR3, from cysteine to phenylalanine inclusive. Of the read, only the CDR3 DNA is kept; its 42 bases are in frame from base 1. Between the V and J ends, shortened by 5 bases and 4 bases respectively, the junction contains 14 bases. On this clone: Which antigen it targets is not known. No much larger clone exists at a distance of one base, and base qualities are not known.

The immunoSEQ Assay, a bias-controlled multiplex PCR, was used to amplify TCRbeta CDR3 regions from genomic DNA. The source study handled its data this way. Nucleated cell counts per sample were estimated from amplification of reference gene primers within the assay. Sequence reads were collapsed and filtered to measure the absolute abundance of every unique TCRbeta CDR3 rearrangement. For each sample, productive Simpson clonality was calculated as the square root of Simpson's diversity index over productive rearrangements. Sourced from immuneACCESS, this table was stored by TCRdb with only in-frame sequences that have V and J called. A share of the clones is absent; for the studies checked, an unresolved V gene accounts for under half, and the remainder has no known explanation. V and J calls and clone size are given by that table; D and trimming were obtained from the DNA. The sample profile shows 100,000 to 120,000 clones; around 82% of them were found once. The ten top clones hold approximately 15% of the sample.

Recombination linked TRBV6-5 to TRBJ1-2, with a weak D call of TRBD1 (6 bases match). This TCR was sampled from a woman aged 55 to 70 with acute or convalescent COVID-19. Sequencing was performed on peripheral blood. The CDR3 sequence is CASSHQGGGYGYTF. The nucleotides read TGTGCCAGCAGTCACCAGGGAGGGGGCTATGGCTACACCTTC.